This TCR beta chain is from a study of blood T cell repertoires in COVID-19. Study background: Acute-phase and convalescent COVID-19 samples originated in the United States, Italy and Spain.

Per the germline V gene, CDR1 is LNHNV and CDR2 is YYDKDF (reference sequence). The CDR3 totals 15 residues. Trimming left V 0 bases short and J 0 bases short, with 9 bases between. The protocol was immunoSEQ multiplex PCR, while the TCRdb copy is restricted to in-frame clones and leaves out a portion. The sample holds roughly 360,000 clones, over 75% seen once. The sequence derives from a woman under 40 with acute COVID-19. Sequenced input: PBMCs or T cells enriched from blood (not recorded which). The chain recombines TRBV15 with TRBJ2-7, with a possible D match to TRBD1 (5 bases). In nucleotides, the CDR3 is TGTGCCACCAGCAGAGATAAGCAGGGCTCCTACGAGCAGTACTTC. Its protein is CATSRDKQGSYEQYF.